The entry below gives a single T cell receptor beta chain sequence along with its context. The antigen is undetermined. The method was immunoSEQ multiplex PCR; TCRdb's version includes in-frame clones alone and lacks a portion of them. The table includes a few thousand clones, around 80% detected once. The data originate from a study of T cell repertoires in ileal Crohn's disease. Study findings and constraints: High-frequency clones were more common in sorted CD8 than CD4 cells. Clonal expansions were more frequent in active smokers than non-smokers at surgery.

Trimming shortened V by 5 bases and J by 8 bases, and 15 bases separated the two germline ends. The length of the CDR3 is 13 residues. In germline, CDR1 is MNHEY, CDR2 SVGAGI. The receptor was isolated from an adult with Crohn's disease. This chain joins TRBV6-5 and TRBJ1-2; possibly TRBD1 for D (5 bases). The sequenced sample consisted of ileal tissue. CDR3 in amino acids: CASSQTVPGGYTF. In DNA, the CDR3 is TGTGCCAGCAGTCAGACAGTTCCCGGGGGCTACACCTTC.